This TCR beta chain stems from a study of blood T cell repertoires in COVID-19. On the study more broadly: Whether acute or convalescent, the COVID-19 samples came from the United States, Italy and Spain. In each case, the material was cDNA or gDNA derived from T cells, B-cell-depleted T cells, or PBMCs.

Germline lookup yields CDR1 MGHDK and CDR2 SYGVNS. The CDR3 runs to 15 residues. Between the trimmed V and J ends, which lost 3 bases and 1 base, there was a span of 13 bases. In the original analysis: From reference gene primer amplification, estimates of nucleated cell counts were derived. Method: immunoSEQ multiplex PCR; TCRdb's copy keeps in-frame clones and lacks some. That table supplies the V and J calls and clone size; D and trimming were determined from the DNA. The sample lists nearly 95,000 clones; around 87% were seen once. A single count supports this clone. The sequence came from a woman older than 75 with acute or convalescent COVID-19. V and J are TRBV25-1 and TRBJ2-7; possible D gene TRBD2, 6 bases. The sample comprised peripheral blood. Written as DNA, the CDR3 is TGTGCCAGCAGTGACGTTTCGGGGAGGTCCTACGAGCAGTACTTC. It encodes CASSDVSGRSYEQYF.